One and the same sample provided the 31 T cell receptor beta chains below, sequenced in a study of CD8+CD57+ T cells in acquired aplastic anemia. Genomic DNA was employed as the template in profiling TCR beta VDJ and CDR3. TCRdb re-called the reads with MiXCR, one entry per CDR3 protein. Of about 68,000 distinct CDR3 sequences listed, 50% to 55% are singletons. Sequenced sample: sorted CD4+, CD8+, or CD8+CD57+ T cells (not recorded which) from PBMCs. These receptor sequences come from a human donor in good health, serving as a control.

This clonotype has ten or more counts. The gene calls are TRBV7-9 and TRBJ2-6; D is perhaps TRBD1 (6 bases). V lost 2 bases to trimming and J lost 0 bases, with 11 bases between them. CDR1 is SEHNR, CDR2 FQNEAQ, per germline (reference sequence). The CDR3 loop spans 17 amino acids. The CDR3 nucleotides read TGTGCCAGCAGCTTAATGGACAGCAGCTCTGGGGCCAACGTCCTGACTTTC. It translates to CASSLMDSSSGANVLTF. Supplemented by reference TRBV7-9 and TRBJ2-6, the full variable domain reads DTGVSQNPRHKITKRGQNVTFRCDPISEHNRLYWYRQTLGQGPEFLTYFQNEAQLEKSRLLSDRFSAERPKGSFSTLEIQRTEQGDSAMYLCASSLMDSSSGANVLTFGAGSRLTVL.

J is TRBJ1-4 and V is TRBV10-1; D remains unclear. V was pared by 2 bases and J by 10 bases, with 8 bases between. Germline V gene sequence: CDR1 WNHNN, CDR2 SYGVQD (reference sequence). The CDR3 is 12 amino acids. The CDR3 DNA reads TGCGCCAGCAGTGAGATCCAAGGAAAACTGTTTTTT. Protein: CASSEIQGKLFF.

V usage is TRBV25-1 and J usage is TRBJ1-5; no firm D call. The ends were cut back, 3 bases at V and 2 bases at J, with 8 bases in the middle. The V gene's germline CDR1 is MGHDK and CDR2 SYGVNS. CDR3 size: 14 residues. CDR3 in DNA: TGTGCCAGCAGTGATCGGGTTGGCAATCAGCCCCAGCATTTT. It yields the protein CASSDRVGNQPQHF.

This chain joins TRBV19 and TRBJ2-6, with D unresolved. Germline-derived CDR1 and CDR2 are LNHDA and SQIVND (reference sequence). CDR3 length: 16 amino acids. With 3 bases removed from V and 0 bases from J, the gap between germline ends came to 9 bases. Here the CDR3 reads CASSMGRTSGANVLTF. The CDR3, as DNA: TGTGCCAGTAGTATGGGTCGGACCTCTGGGGCCAACGTCCTGACTTTC.

At least ten counts were recorded for this clonotype. The rearrangement links TRBV14 to TRBJ2-3, with a possible D match to TRBD1 (5 bases). The CDR3 is 15 amino acids. V lost 0 bases and J 2 bases, leaving 9 bases between the germline ends. The V gene's germline CDR1 is SGHDN and CDR2 FVKESK. CDR3 in amino acids: CASSQERGSTDTQYF. In DNA form, the CDR3 reads TGTGCCAGCAGCCAAGAAAGGGGCTCCACAGATACGCAGTATTTT.

This clonotype was counted at least ten times. The V gene is TRBV9, the J gene TRBJ2-1; D may be TRBD2 (6 bases). The CDR3 sequence is 16 residues long. The V end was cut by 0 bases, the J end by 7 bases, with 17 bases between. Germline V lookup: CDR1 SGDLS, CDR2 YYNGEE. The CDR3 nucleotides read TGTGCCAGCAGCGTAGCGGAGACACCTGCGGGAAATGAGCAGTTCTTC. It is translated as CASSVAETPAGNEQFF.

This clonotype has a count of ten or more. In DNA form, the CDR3 reads TGTGCCAGCAGCTTAGGGGGCGGAGGCACTGAAGCTTTCTTT. It specifies CASSLGGGGTEAFF. The chain uses TRBV7-2 and TRBJ1-1; D perhaps matches TRBD1 (5 bases). From germline, CDR1 is SGHTA and CDR2 FQGNSA. This CDR3 spans 14 amino acids. Trimming cost V 1 base and J 4 bases, with 10 bases left between them.

Many counts were recorded for this clonotype. The chain uses TRBV6-2 or TRBV6-3 and TRBJ2-3; 7 bases are shared with TRBD1. This CDR3 is built from 11 residues. CDR1 and CDR2 (germline): MNHEY, SVGEGT. The V and J ends lost 6 bases and 9 bases, in that order; junction bases with no gene match: 3. CDR3 residues: CASRGQATQYF. The CDR3 DNA reads as TGTGCCAGCAGAGGACAGGCAACGCAGTATTTT.

By sample fraction, this clonotype is medium-sized (0.01 to 0.1%). This chain connects TRBV29-1 to TRBJ1-2, with D unresolved. V lost 3 bases and J lost 5, with 10 bases in between. CDR3 length: 12 amino acids. Looked up from germline, CDR1 is SQVTM and CDR2 is ANQGSEA. CDR3 protein: CSVDDGPYGYTF. The CDR3 DNA sequence: TGCAGCGTTGACGACGGACCTTATGGCTACACCTTC.

Many counts were recorded for this clonotype. CDR3 sequence reads: CASSFQDLFLFVTEAFF. DNA for the CDR3: TGCGCCAGCAGCTTCCAGGACCTCTTTCTTTTTGTCACTGAAGCTTTCTTT. The chain employs TRBV5-1 and TRBJ1-1; D uncertain. The V gene lost 2 bases and the J gene lost 4 bases, with 21 bases spanning the gap. CDR3 length equals 17 residues. CDR1 is SGHRS, CDR2 YFSETQ, per germline.

Comment on this clonotype: One end of the junction fails to match germline, which may point to a read error. This chain joins TRBV2 and TRBJ2-7, with 7 positions matching TRBD1. Germline V gives CDR1 SNHLY, CDR2 FYNNEI. This CDR3 has 15 residues. CDR3 region: CASSEERGGSHEQYF. CDR3 bases: TGTGCCAGCAGTGAAGAGAGAGGGGGCTCCCACGAGCAGTACTTC.

The rearrangement links TRBV27 to TRBJ2-5, with 8 bases aligning to TRBD2. The CDR3 sequence is 17 residues long. Per the germline V gene, CDR1 is MNHEY and CDR2 is SMNVEV (reference sequence). Trimming took 7 bases from V and 4 from J; bases not matched to a gene: 17. The CDR3 bases are TGTGCCAGCACAGCTGGAGCGGGAGAGTCGGGCGGAGAGACCCAGTACTTC. Amino acids: CASTAGAGESGGETQYF.

This clonotype was recorded many times. The chain uses TRBV9 and TRBJ2-2; the match to TRBD2 covers 7 bases. CDR1 and CDR2 (germline): SGDLS, YYNGEE. This CDR3 has 16 amino acids. Losses at the gene ends were 6 bases for V and 6 bases for J; bases not matched to a gene: 14. CDR3 nucleotides: TGTGCCAGCACCAACGGGGGAGCGGGGAGCCCCGGGGAGCTGTTTTTT. Protein sequence: CASTNGGAGSPGELFF.

This clonotype was found many times. The V and J genes are TRBV4-1 and TRBJ2-1; D is perhaps TRBD2 (5 bases). Germline V gene data show CDR1 as MGHRA and CDR2 as YSYEKL. The CDR3 has 16 residues. The V end lost 1 base, the J end lost 4 bases, and 14 bases lay between the germline ends. The CDR3 coding sequence is TGCGCCAGCAGCCAAGTTCACAACCCGGGGTACAATGAGCAGTTCTTC. It codes for CASSQVHNPGYNEQFF.

In its sample, this clonotype is medium-sized (0.01 to 0.1%). This chain links TRBV2 with TRBJ2-7, with 10 bases aligning to TRBD1. Trimming took 8 bases from V and 6 from J; bases not matched to a gene: 7. CDR1 is SNHLY, CDR2 FYNNEI, per germline. The CDR3 consists of 13 residues. The CDR3 DNA reads TGTGCCAGCCGGGACAGGGGATTTGGCGAGCAGTACTTC. Protein product: CASRDRGFGEQYF.

At least ten counts were recorded for this clonotype. V gene TRBV9 combines with J gene TRBJ1-5, with 11 nucleotides matching TRBD1. V gave up 2 bases and J gave up 0 bases; unmatched junction bases: 4. CDR1 and CDR2 from the germline V gene are SGDLS and YYNGEE. The CDR3 covers 17 residues. CDR3 protein: CASSVGQGADSNQPQHF. CDR3 coding DNA: TGTGCCAGCAGCGTTGGACAGGGGGCTGATAGCAATCAGCCCCAGCATTTT.

In this sample, this clonotype turned up many times. The chain carries TRBV24-1 and TRBJ2-2; TRBD1 agrees at 7 bases. The CDR3 covers 16 residues. The V segment lost 5 bases and the J segment 6 bases; nucleotides outside the gene matches: 11. The germline V gene encodes CDR1 KGHDR and CDR2 SFDVKD. The CDR3 here is CATSGLDRDPPGELFF. CDR3 coding DNA: TGTGCCACCAGTGGCCTCGACAGGGACCCTCCCGGGGAGCTGTTTTTT.

By its share, this clonotype is medium-sized (0.01 to 0.1%). The V call is TRBV29-1, the J call TRBJ1-1; D is perhaps TRBD1 (5 bases). The CDR3 is made up of 13 amino acids. The germline gives CDR1 SQVTM, CDR2 ANQGSEA. V lost 7 bases and J lost 1, with 13 bases in between. The CDR3 nucleotides are TGCAGCGCACAACAGGTCACGAACACTGAAGCTTTCTTT. The encoded protein is CSAQQVTNTEAFF.

To note about this clonotype: A clone one base away is much larger, so this may be a read error. CDR3 residues: CASSQEGRSGTEASF. In nucleotides, the CDR3 is TGCGCCAGCAGCCAAGAGGGGCGTTCGGGCACTGAAGCTTCCTTT. This sequence joins TRBV4-1 and TRBJ1-1; possibly TRBD1 for D (5 bases). The V gene's germline CDR1 is MGHRA and CDR2 YSYEKL. The CDR3 is 15 amino acids.

The rearrangement links TRBV2 to TRBJ1-6; unclear D gene. Germline values: CDR1 SNHLY, CDR2 FYNNEI. The CDR3 runs to 13 residues. Trimming cost V 5 bases and J 10 bases, with 12 bases left between them. In DNA form, the CDR3 reads TGTGCCAGCAGTCTGGACTTAGAATCACCCCTCCACTTT. Protein: CASSLDLESPLHF.

The chain couples TRBV12-3 or TRBV12-4 to TRBJ2-2; no reliable D call. The V end lost 8 bases, the J end lost 7 bases, and 8 bases lay between the germline ends. The length of the CDR3 is 11 residues. CDR3 region: CASEKGGELFF. CDR3 in DNA: TGTGCCAGCGAGAAGGGCGGGGAGCTGTTTTTT.

The chain combines TRBV4-1 with TRBJ2-7; 7 positions match TRBD1. Germline CDR1 is MGHRA and CDR2 is YSYEKL. The ends lost 9 bases at V and 1 base at J; junction bases unmatched: 15. The CDR3 loop spans 16 amino acids. Written as DNA, the CDR3 is TGCGCCAGTGGCCAGCGTTACGGGACAGAATCCTACGAGCAGTACTTC. Its translation is CASGQRYGTESYEQYF.

This clonotype was observed many times. This chain joins TRBV5-4 and TRBJ2-7; the D gene is possibly TRBD1 (6 bases). The CDR3 length is 12 residues. The V end was cut by 3 bases, the J end by 6 bases, with 10 bases between. Germline CDR1 and CDR2: SGHNT and YYREEE (reference sequence). The CDR3 here is CASSYGQSEQYF. As DNA, the CDR3 is TGTGCCAGCAGCTATGGACAGTCCGAGCAGTACTTC.

This clonotype was observed a single time. The CDR3 nucleotides read TGCAGTGCTAGAGATGTCACCGGAGGGACTGAAGCTTTCTTT. The encoded protein is CSARDVTGGTEAFF. The chain links TRBV20-1 to TRBJ1-1; unclear D gene. The CDR3 covers 14 residues. Germline V gene data show CDR1 as DFQATT and CDR2 as SNEGSKA (reference sequence). Trimming cost V 0 bases and J 5 bases, with 13 bases left between them.

V and J are TRBV5-6 and TRBJ1-2; D is ambiguous. Trimming cost V 2 bases and J 4 bases, with 12 bases left between them. This CDR3 is 14 amino acids long. Germline loops: CDR1 SGHDT, CDR2 YYEEEE. The CDR3 coding sequence is TGTGCCAGCAGCTTATCCAGGACCCCCTATGGCTACACCTTC. Its protein product is CASSLSRTPYGYTF.

The rearrangement uses TRBV27 and TRBJ2-3; either TRBD1 or TRBD2 may supply D (6 bases each). The CDR3 totals 17 residues. CDR1 is MNHEY and CDR2 is SMNVEV in the germline V gene (reference sequence). Trimming cost V 6 bases and J 5 bases, with 24 bases left between them. The CDR3 DNA reads TGTGCCAGCAGCCTGGCGAGATTTAACAGGGAGGAAGATACGCAGTATTTT. This gives the protein CASSLARFNREEDTQYF.

This clonotype was counted many times. The V gene is TRBV9, the J gene TRBJ2-4; D is possibly TRBD1 (5 bases). Germline V gives CDR1 SGDLS, CDR2 YYNGEE. This CDR3 comprises 16 residues. The V end was cut by 0 bases, the J end by 0 bases, with 10 bases between. The CDR3 region is CASSVGQNIAKNIQYF. CDR3 coding DNA: TGTGCCAGCAGCGTAGGACAGAACATAGCCAAAAACATTCAGTACTTC. Full variable domain (rest looked up from reference TRBV9 and TRBJ2-4): DSGVTQTPKHLITATGQRVTLRCSPRSGDLSVYWYQQSLDQGLQFLIQYYNGEERAKGNILERFSAQQFPDLHSELNLSSLELGDSALYFCASSVGQNIAKNIQYFGAGTRLSVL.

Many counts were recorded for this clonotype. The chain carries TRBV19 and TRBJ2-2, with 7 nucleotides matching TRBD1. Germline V lookup: CDR1 LNHDA, CDR2 SQIVND (reference sequence). V was clipped by 7 bases and J by 7 bases; unmatched bases: 12. This CDR3 has 15 amino acids. The CDR3 DNA reads TGTGCCAGTACCCCGACAGGGACCGGGGTCGGGGAGCTGTTTTTT. Translating it yields CASTPTGTGVGELFF.

This chain uses TRBV6-1 with TRBJ1-2; 8 bases map to TRBD1. V lost 6 bases to trimming and J lost 5 bases; unmatched junction nucleotides: 5. The CDR3 covers 13 residues. The germline V gene has CDR1 MNHNS and CDR2 SASEGT. CDR3 nucleotides: TGTGCCAGCAGCGCCGACAGGGGTTATGGCTACACCTTC. It codes for CASSADRGYGYTF.

This clonotype was counted at least ten times. The chain links TRBV19 to TRBJ1-4; 7 positions match TRBD1. This CDR3 is built from 14 residues. Germline V CDR1 and CDR2: LNHDA, SQIVND (reference sequence). J lost 2 bases, V lost 7 bases, and 4 bases had no gene match. CDR3 protein: CASKLGQTNEKLFF. CDR3 nucleotide sequence: TGTGCCAGTAAACTGGGACAGACTAATGAAAAACTGTTTTTT.

The count of this clonotype is one. The J gene is TRBJ1-2, the V gene TRBV5-1; D not resolved. The length of the CDR3 is 11 residues. The germline V gene has CDR1 SGHRS and CDR2 YFSETQ. Between the trimmed V and J ends, which lost 0 bases and 8 bases, there was a span of 5 bases. The CDR3 here is CASSLAPGYTF. CDR3 nucleotide sequence: TGCGCCAGCAGCTTGGCCCCGGGCTACACCTTC.